Listed below are T cell receptor beta chains from one sample, sequenced in a study of graft-versus-host responses after intestinal transplantation. Sequencing used immunoSEQ multiplex PCR; TCRdb keeps in-frame clones, though not all of them. The data hold about 21,000 clones, with 55% to 70% observed a single time. The sequencing here drew on alloreactive CD4+ T cells from a mixed lymphocyte reaction culture, taken before intestinal transplant. The source of these receptors is a human patient who received an intestinal transplant. Both conserved end residues are part of each CDR3. D genes are given only for firm matches. The size field is filled for only some rows; it gives once, few, many or a size class.

>TRBJ2-5|NA|NA|TRBV16
CASSPRLEETQYF
TGTGCCAGCAGCCCACGACTCGAAGAGACCCAGTACTTC
>TRBJ1-5|NA|NA|TRBV19
CASSFRAGYSNQPQHF
TGTGCCAGTAGTTTCAGGGCGGGGTATAGCAATCAGCCCCAGCATTTT
>TRBJ2-7|once|NA|TRBV5-5
CASSLTGNYEQYF
TGTGCCAGCAGCTTGACAGGGAACTACGAGCAGTACTTC
>TRBJ2-7|NA|TRBD1|TRBV6-5
CASSTTGLPYEQYF
TGTGCCAGCAGTACGACAGGGTTACCCTACGAGCAGTACTTC
>TRBJ2-7|NA|NA|TRBV9
CASSVAPTTHSTYEQYF
TGTGCCAGCAGCGTAGCCCCGACAACTCACTCAACTTACGAGCAGTACTTC
>TRBJ2-5|NA|TRBD2|TRBV28
CASSAWEGETQYF
TGTGCCAGCAGTGCATGGGAGGGGGAGACCCAGTACTTC
>TRBJ2-5|NA|NA|TRBV18
CASSEMETQYF
TGTGCCAGCTCGGAGATGGAGACCCAGTACTTC
>TRBJ1-6|NA|NA|TRBV11-2
CASSLGNAMRRNNSPLHF
TGTGCCAGCAGCTTAGGCAATGCGATGCGCCGAAATAATTCACCCCTCCACTTT
>TRBJ1-1|NA|TRBD1|TRBV7-9
CASSDRGSRMNTEAFF
TGTGCCAGCAGTGACAGGGGGTCTCGAATGAACACTGAAGCTTTCTTT
>TRBJ2-3|NA|TRBD1|TRBV5-4
CASSPGLTQGTDTQYF
TGTGCCAGCAGCCCAGGGCTTACACAGGGGACAGATACGCAGTATTTT
>TRBJ2-1|few|NA|TRBV6-6
CASSQPPRGFF
TGTGCCAGCAGCCAACCCCCCCGAGGGTTCTTC
>TRBJ1-2|NA|NA|TRBV5-8
CASSFRNYGYTF
TGTGCCAGCAGCTTCAGGAACTATGGCTACACCTTC
>TRBJ1-6|few|NA|TRBV10-2
CASRIGQNNSPLHF
TGCGCCAGCAGAATAGGACAGAATAATTCACCCCTCCACTTT
>TRBJ2-3|NA|NA|TRBV6-5
CASSSSTDTQYF
TGTGCCAGCAGTTCTTCCACAGATACGCAGTATTTT
>TRBJ2-6|NA|NA|TRBV7-2
CASSLVLTGANVLTF
TGTGCCAGCAGCTTAGTTCTAACTGGGGCCAACGTCCTGACTTTC
>TRBJ1-1|NA|NA|TRBV5-6
CASSLDRNTEAFF
TGTGCCAGCAGCCTAGACAGAAACACTGAAGCTTTCTTT
>TRBJ2-7|few|TRBD2|TRBV6-5
CASSYGPSGGRYEQYF
TGTGCCAGCAGTTACGGTCCTAGCGGAGGCCGCTACGAGCAGTACTTC
>TRBJ2-7|NA|NA|TRBV18
CASSPRQLLYEQYF
TGTGCCAGCTCACCCCGACAGCTACTCTACGAGCAGTACTTC
>TRBJ2-7|NA|TRBD2|TRBV6-5
CASSRGGPYSYEQYF
TGTGCCAGCAGCCGCGGGGGGCCGTATTCCTACGAGCAGTACTTC
>TRBJ2-3|NA|TRBD1|TRBV7-2
CASSSDRGADTQYF
TGTGCCAGCAGCTCGGACAGGGGGGCAGATACGCAGTATTTT
>TRBJ1-5|NA|TRBD1|TRBV7-9
CASSLGDRGGSNQPQHF
TGTGCCAGCAGCTTAGGGGACAGGGGAGGGAGCAATCAGCCCCAGCATTTT
>TRBJ2-1|NA|NA|TRBV5-1
CASSSRRWVGSSAYNEQFF
TGCGCCAGCAGCTCGCGTCGTTGGGTTGGGTCAAGCGCCTACAATGAGCAGTTCTTC
>TRBJ2-6|NA|TRBD1|TRBV18
CASSGTGAGANVLTF
TGTGCCAGCTCCGGGACAGGGGCTGGGGCCAACGTCCTGACTTTC
>TRBJ2-7|NA|NA|TRBV11-2
CASSLTRVEQYF
TGTGCCAGCAGCCTGACTCGCGTGGAGCAGTACTTC
>TRBJ2-7|NA|NA|TRBV29-1
CSVEVAVERRSGLYF
TGCAGCGTTGAAGTCGCCGTAGAAAGGCGAAGCGGGTTGTACTTC
>TRBJ1-2|NA|TRBD1|TRBV7-9
CASSLWTGTNYGYTF
TGTGCCAGCAGCCTCTGGACAGGGACTAACTATGGCTACACCTTC
>TRBJ2-6|few|NA|TRBV11-2
CASSFRDSGANVLTF
TGTGCCAGCAGCTTCCGGGACTCTGGGGCCAACGTCCTGACTTTC
>TRBJ1-2|NA|TRBD1|TRBV9
CASSVGGTVWGGYGYTF
TGTGCCAGCAGCGTAGGAGGGACAGTATGGGGTGGCTATGGCTACACCTTC
>TRBJ1-1|once|NA|TRBV18
CASSPQRNTEAFF
TGTGCCAGCTCACCACAGAGGAACACTGAAGCTTTCTTT
>TRBJ1-5|medium-sized|TRBD1|TRBV6-5
CASSGTGTVGQPQHF
TGTGCCAGCAGCGGCACCGGGACAGTCGGGCAGCCCCAGCATTTT